This record concerns one TCR beta chain sequence. Its specificity is unknown. This specimen comes from a study of T-cell memory formation after mild COVID-19. Overall study results and limits: Clones contracting over day 15 to 85 were CD4/CD8 balanced, with later expanders leaning CD4+. Most CD4+ clones that shrank were in CM and EM, while CD8+ ones turned up in EMRA.

The TCR alpha and TCR beta cDNA libraries, bearing sample barcodes and UMIs, were generated by 5'RACE using constant-segment primers. TCRdb reanalysed the 5' RACE reads using MiXCR and keeps one entry per CDR3 protein. The sample lists about 200,000 distinct CDR3 sequences, roughly 10% occurring once. CDR3 length: 16 residues. V dropped 7 bases and J dropped 0 bases, with 15 bases sitting between them. This chain connects TRBV12-3 or TRBV12-4 to TRBJ2-2; tentatively, D is TRBD2 (5 bases). The source is a young man who had mild COVID-19 (a few samples of this study predate the infection). Cell type and time point are not known. The sample comprised PBMCs or a T cell subset sorted from them (not recorded which). CDR3 nucleotide sequence: TGTGCCAGCACCTCGTGGGAGAGGGCGAACACCGGGGAGCTGTTTTTT. The encoded protein is CASTSWERANTGELFF.